The present TCR beta chain was sequenced within a study of blood T cell repertoires in COVID-19. Background on the study: The analysed material was cDNA or gDNA that came from T cells, B-cell-depleted T cells, or PBMCs.

The germline V gene encodes CDR1 GTSNPN and CDR2 SVGIG (reference sequence). The CDR3 sequence is 13 residues long. V lost 2 bases and J lost 3; bases outside the gene matches: 1. Original processing notes: Researchers report that nucleated cell counts were estimated from reference gene primer amplification. The method was immunoSEQ multiplex PCR; TCRdb's version includes in-frame clones alone and lacks a portion of them. V, J and clone size derive from that table, while D and trimming were established from the DNA sequence. The data contain 150,000 or so clones, about 86% of them singletons. Remarks on this clone: This sample also contains other DNA sequences that code for the same CDR3.

This chain links TRBV30 with TRBJ1-1; 9 nucleotides agree with TRBD1. Sequencing input: peripheral blood. This sequence originates from a young man with acute or convalescent COVID-19. CDR3 in amino acids: CAWSRTGDTEAFF. The CDR3 DNA follows: TGTGCCTGGAGTAGGACAGGGGACACTGAAGCTTTCTTT.